This is a list of T cell receptor beta chains from one sample in a study of shared clonotypes between healthy human individuals. Sequenced by immunoSEQ multiplex PCR; TCRdb stores in-frame clones only, minus some. The table records about 980,000 clones, 60% to 85% of them present only once. Sequencing was carried out using memory CD4+ T cells sorted from blood. These receptors originate from a man between 18 and 29 years old in good health. The CDR3 runs from the conserved cysteine through the conserved F or W. Fields, in order: V gene, CDR3 protein.

v_call: TRBV10-3
cdr3_aa: CAISESGVPNEKLFF

v_call: TRBV5-4
cdr3_aa: CASRETGQPTTSNYGYTF

v_call: TRBV28
cdr3_aa: CASSYTGTLSLYGYTF

v_call: TRBV7-6
cdr3_aa: CASSPEGETQYF

v_call: TRBV12-5
cdr3_aa: CASGLTQGAYNEQFF

v_call: TRBV14
cdr3_aa: CASSHGGQGANYGYTF

v_call: TRBV18
cdr3_aa: CASSPMDTYEQYF

v_call: TRBV19
cdr3_aa: CASSMAGKVYEQYF

v_call: TRBV6-1
cdr3_aa: CASSRSFDEQFF

v_call: TRBV7-3
cdr3_aa: CASSLTGDVMNTEAFF

v_call: TRBV6-5
cdr3_aa: CASSYTGTGKETQYF

v_call: TRBV6-6
cdr3_aa: CASRDFSGANVLTF

v_call: TRBV28
cdr3_aa: CASSPPQGSLHF

v_call: TRBV14
cdr3_aa: CASSPRQGGSYEQYF

v_call: TRBV19
cdr3_aa: CARVNTEAFF

v_call: TRBV18
cdr3_aa: CASSQDRDRGGYTF

v_call: TRBV5-1
cdr3_aa: CASSGGGRDTEAFF

v_call: TRBV30
cdr3_aa: CAWSVGNGYTF

v_call: TRBV18
cdr3_aa: CASSPFEGSANEKLFF

v_call: TRBV5-1
cdr3_aa: CASTAVGWGTEAFF

v_call: TRBV5-6
cdr3_aa: CASARTATLYEQYF

v_call: TRBV2
cdr3_aa: CASSVSVNQPQHF

v_call: TRBV5-5
cdr3_aa: CASSLAPQAENYGYTF

v_call: TRBV5-1
cdr3_aa: CASTASGYYGYTF

v_call: TRBV27
cdr3_aa: CASSLRGGGSYNSPLHF

v_call: TRBV7-6
cdr3_aa: CASSLGGRREETQYF

v_call: TRBV7-3
cdr3_aa: CASSLRVQETQYF

v_call: TRBV5-6
cdr3_aa: CASSLPPSTDTQYF

v_call: TRBV6-5
cdr3_aa: CATKAELRGNQPQHF

v_call: TRBV5-6
cdr3_aa: CASSPGQGGNQPQHF

v_call: TRBV2
cdr3_aa: CASSDQDRSNQPQHF

v_call: TRBV7-2
cdr3_aa: CASSLGDSLFMEAFF

v_call: TRBV5-4
cdr3_aa: CASSRGGNSYEQYF

v_call: TRBV19
cdr3_aa: CASSITSANNEQFF

v_call: TRBV6-5
cdr3_aa: CASSYSHVNYEQYF

v_call: TRBV11-2
cdr3_aa: CASSVQYEQYF

v_call: TRBV10-3
cdr3_aa: CAIPTPFKNTEAFF

v_call: TRBV7-9
cdr3_aa: CASSLAGTGGGEQYF

v_call: TRBV9
cdr3_aa: CASSVEGQVHQPQHF

v_call: TRBV12-5
cdr3_aa: CASGLGAGVGNEQFF

v_call: TRBV18
cdr3_aa: CASSPKGQEYGYTF

v_call: TRBV10-3
cdr3_aa: CAIRPGQQPNYGYTF

v_call: TRBV5-5
cdr3_aa: CASSLKRGTEAFF

v_call: TRBV10-3
cdr3_aa: CAISESKPGEGETQYF

v_call: TRBV9
cdr3_aa: CASSEPRAPLSDYGYTF

v_call: TRBV5-1
cdr3_aa: CASSSGGANYGYTF